This TCR beta chain was observed in a study of CD8 T cells in ankylosing spondylitis (dated by TCRdb to 2016 to 2017). Notes on the research overall: The study profiled T cell receptor beta repertoires in healthy donors and ankylosing spondylitis patients to find disease-linked TCR variants. Peripheral blood was sampled, and synovial fluid was additionally collected from ankylosing spondylitis patients. In total, the full study cohort was made up of 108 healthy donors and 25 or so ankylosing spondylitis patients. Results the study describes overall, beyond this receptor: A TCR beta motif of about 8 highly homologous amino acid variants appeared characteristic of blood from ankylosing spondylitis patients. Some motif variants were previously reported in synovial fluid and blood of reactive arthritis patients, suggesting common disease-initiation mechanisms. The disease-linked clones had a CD8+ phenotype and were found at relatively low frequencies in peripheral blood. The disease-linked clones were reported as significantly enriched in matched synovial fluid samples from ankylosing spondylitis patients.

Sequences MGHRA (CDR1) and YSYEKL (CDR2) are obtained from the germline V gene. After removal of 0 bases from V and 1 base from J, the junction retains 8 bases not matched to a gene. The CDR3 goes from the cysteine to the phenylalanine over 18 residues. The DNA shown is the 54-base CDR3, in frame from base 1. This clonotype came up many times. Its antigen target is currently unknown. No much larger clonotype is one base removed from it; base qualities were not supplied. Sequencing took place on an Illumina HiSeq 2500. TCR beta libraries were prepared by quantitative 5'-RACE with molecular barcodes. Turning to the authors' computational methods: A new computational method based on a probabilistic model of VDJ rearrangement was used to identify disease-linked TCR variants. TCRdb reran the public reads through fastp at Q25 and MiXCR, keeping productive beta chains. CDR3 protein duplicates are merged, each entry listing the most common genes and DNA. TCRdb's processing, not the authors', yielded these V and J calls. The sample table holds roughly 130,000 distinct CDR3 sequences, of which roughly 7.3% were seen once. 12% of the sample is taken by the ten largest.

Sequences were obtained from blood, either unsorted or a sorted T cell fraction (not recorded which). The rearranged chain carries TRBV4-1 and TRBJ1-3, and TRBD1 aligns with 8 junction nucleotides. The source of this sequence is a male donor with ankylosing spondylitis or in good health (not recorded which). The DNA sequence is given as TGCGCCAGCAGCCAAGATATAGTACAGGGGGTATCTGGAAACACCATATATTTT. Translated, this gives CASSQDIVQGVSGNTIYF.